The clone carrying this T cell receptor beta chain appeared a single time. The data originate from a study of cytomegalovirus exposure and HLA in healthy donors. PCR amplification relied on 60 Vbeta primers (plus 13 Jbeta primers). Sequencing was performed with immunoSEQ multiplex PCR; in TCRdb, only in-frame clones are kept and a portion is missing. Of 250,000 to 350,000 clones listed, roughly 89% are singletons. The germline V and J ends were trimmed by 8 bases and 4 bases, with 12 bases remaining between them. CDR3 length: 13 amino acids. Germline CDR1 is MNHNY and CDR2 is SVGAGI (reference sequence).

The clonotype comes from a middle-aged man in good health and CMV-seropositive. The rearrangement links TRBV6-6 to TRBJ1-3; tentatively, D is TRBD1 (6 bases). The sequenced material came from PBMCs. The DNA of the CDR3 is TGTGCCAGCGTGGGGGGGGCGGGAAACACCATATATTTT. Amino acids: CASVGGAGNTIYF.